This T cell receptor beta chain came from a study of cytomegalovirus exposure and HLA in healthy donors. PCR was performed using 60 Vbeta and 13 Jbeta primers. Per the original methods: The count from a later analysis was 79 million or so unique TCR beta chains, some 11 million of them shared. TCRdb's copy holds only in-frame clones and misses some; the assay was immunoSEQ multiplex PCR. Clonal size and the V and J genes are those of that table, whereas D and trimming came from the DNA. The sample lists around 99,000 clones; under 85% were seen once. This clone was counted a single time. Its antigen remains unidentified. In germline, CDR1 is MNHEY, CDR2 SVGAGI. V was cut by 2 bases and J by 2 bases, with 12 bases left in between. The CDR3 sequence is 15 residues long. Findings and limits, study-wide: In a later analysis, HLA-associated TCR beta chains were more clonally expanded than equally common others. Researchers reported from a later analysis that most CMV-associated TCR beta chains appeared HLA-restricted. Analysis was carried out at a later point, and it linked a missense DCLRE1C variant to TCR beta V- and J-gene trimming.

The rearrangement links TRBV6-5 to TRBJ1-2, with D perhaps TRBD1 (5 bases). This TCR derives from a man in his forties or fifties in good health and CMV-seronegative. The sample was PBMCs. This CDR3 reads CASSYTERGNYGYTF. In DNA, the CDR3 is TGTGCCAGCAGTTACACCGAACGGGGGAACTATGGCTACACCTTC.